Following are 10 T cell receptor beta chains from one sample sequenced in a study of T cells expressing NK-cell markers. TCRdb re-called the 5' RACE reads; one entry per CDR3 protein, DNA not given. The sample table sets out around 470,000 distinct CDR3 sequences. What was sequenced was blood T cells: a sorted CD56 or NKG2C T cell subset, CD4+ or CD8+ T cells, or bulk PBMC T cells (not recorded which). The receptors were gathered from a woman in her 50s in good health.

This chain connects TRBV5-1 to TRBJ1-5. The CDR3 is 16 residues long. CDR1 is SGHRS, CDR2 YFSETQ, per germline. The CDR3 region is CASSLGSGTRGQPQHF.

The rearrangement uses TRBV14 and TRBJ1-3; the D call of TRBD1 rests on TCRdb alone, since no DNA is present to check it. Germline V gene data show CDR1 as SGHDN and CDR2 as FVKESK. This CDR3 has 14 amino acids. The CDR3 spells CASSQVSGRNTIYF.

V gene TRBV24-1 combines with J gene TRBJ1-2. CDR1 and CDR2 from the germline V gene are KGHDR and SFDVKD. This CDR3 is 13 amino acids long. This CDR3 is CATSPRSNYGYTF.

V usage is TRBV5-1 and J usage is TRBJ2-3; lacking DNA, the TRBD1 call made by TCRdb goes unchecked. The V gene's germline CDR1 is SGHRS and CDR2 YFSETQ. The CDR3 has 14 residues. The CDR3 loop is CASTKGGLADTQYF.

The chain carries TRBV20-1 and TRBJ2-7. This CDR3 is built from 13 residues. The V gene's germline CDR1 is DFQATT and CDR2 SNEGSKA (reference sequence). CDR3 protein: CSARFIAIYEQYF.

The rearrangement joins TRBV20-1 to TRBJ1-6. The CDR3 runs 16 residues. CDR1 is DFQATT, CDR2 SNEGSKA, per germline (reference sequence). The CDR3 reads CSARANRRGEGSPLHF.

The chain's CDR3 is CASTRSGTSGGKDTQYF. The chain uses TRBV2 and TRBJ2-3; the TCRdb call, TRBD2, lacks DNA for checking. The germline gives CDR1 SNHLY, CDR2 FYNNEI. The CDR3 covers 17 residues.

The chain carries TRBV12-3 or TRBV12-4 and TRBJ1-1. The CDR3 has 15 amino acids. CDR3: CASSRASAGGTEAFF.

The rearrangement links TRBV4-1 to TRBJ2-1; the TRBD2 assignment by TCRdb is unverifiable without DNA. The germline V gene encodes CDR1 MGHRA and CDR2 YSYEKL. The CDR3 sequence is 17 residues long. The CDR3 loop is CASSRPTSGSRYNEQFF.

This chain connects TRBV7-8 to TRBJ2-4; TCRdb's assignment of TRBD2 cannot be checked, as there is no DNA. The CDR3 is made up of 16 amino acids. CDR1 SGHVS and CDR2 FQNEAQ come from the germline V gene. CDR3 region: CASSLFGLAGSNIQYF.